This T cell receptor (beta chain) is drawn from a study of cytomegalovirus exposure and HLA in healthy donors. Researchers ran the PCR with 60 Vbeta and 13 Jbeta primers. Repertoires were generated with immunoSEQ multiplex PCR, while TCRdb's copy carries only in-frame clones and drops some. The sample yields 90,000 to 150,000 clones, about 60% seen once. Trimming left V 0 bases short and J 2 bases short, with 7 bases between. The germline CDR1 and CDR2 sequences are MNHEY and SVGAGI. CDR3 length: 14 amino acids. The clonotype originates from a man aged 40-55 years in good health and CMV-seropositive. Sequenced sample: PBMCs. The chain carries TRBV6-5 and TRBJ2-5, with no clear D. For the CDR3, the DNA is TGTGCCAGCAGTTACTCGCAAGCGCAAGAGACCCAGTACTTC. Protein: CASSYSQAQETQYF.